Presented here are 10 T cell receptor beta chains from one specimen sequenced in a study of blood T cells in healthy people across ages. PCR was performed a second time for about 7 to 12 cycles using a sample-barcoded 5' primer and a J-beta primer mix. TCRdb re-called the 5' RACE reads with MiXCR, one entry per CDR3 protein. The repertoire holds 980,000 or so distinct CDR3 sequences, with 40% to 60% as singletons. The sample taken for sequencing was blood. The receptors derive from a man aged 25-40 years in good health.

The chain combines TRBV9 with TRBJ2-6; D is unclear. The CDR3 is made up of 12 amino acids. Germline loops: CDR1 SGDLS, CDR2 YYNGEE. The V gene lost 2 bases and the J gene lost 7 bases, with 4 bases spanning the gap. The CDR3 region has the DNA TGTGCCAGCAGCGTCCTTGCCAACGTCCTGACTTTC. Protein product: CASSVLANVLTF.

The chain is built from TRBV28 and TRBJ2-3, with TRBD1 identical over 12 bases. The germline V gene has CDR1 MDHEN and CDR2 SYDVKM. With V trimmed by 3 bases and J by 3 bases, 10 bases remained unmatched. The CDR3 contains 18 residues. Here the CDR3 DNA reads TGTGCCAGCAGTTTGGGGTTCGGGGACAGGGGGCCTACAGATACGCAGTATTTT. Translating it yields CASSLGFGDRGPTDTQYF.

CDR3 nucleotides: TGTGCCAGCAGCCAACGGGTACTAGCGGGTTCCTACGAGCAGTACTTC. It codes for CASSQRVLAGSYEQYF. The chain carries TRBV28 and TRBJ2-7; TRBD2 matches at 9 bases. Germline V gene data show CDR1 as MDHEN and CDR2 as SYDVKM. The V and J ends lost 6 bases and 1 base, in that order; junction bases with no gene match: 10. This CDR3 is built from 16 residues.

Only a few counts were recorded for this clonotype. The chain employs TRBV29-1 and TRBJ2-3, with TRBD1 matching 7 bases. Per germline, CDR1 SQVTM and CDR2 ANQGSEA. The CDR3 sequence is 12 residues long. Losses at the gene ends were 7 bases for V and 3 bases for J; bases not matched to a gene: 4. The CDR3 sequence: CSETGLTDTQYF. CDR3 nucleotide sequence: TGCAGCGAGACAGGGTTAACAGATACGCAGTATTTT.

V usage is TRBV12-3 or TRBV12-4 and J usage is TRBJ1-1; perhaps TRBD1 as D (6 bases). This CDR3 is 16 amino acids long. The V end was cut by 0 bases, the J end by 3 bases, with 14 bases between. The CDR3 DNA follows: TGTGCCAGCAGTTTAGCGTACGGGGGGCTGGACACTGAAGCTTTCTTT. Protein sequence: CASSLAYGGLDTEAFF.

The V call is TRBV5-1, the J call TRBJ2-7; D possibly uses TRBD1 or TRBD2 (6 bases each). The germline CDR1 and CDR2 sequences are SGHRS and YFSETQ. The CDR3 is 14 amino acids. With 6 bases removed from V and 2 bases from J, the gap between germline ends came to 15 bases. CDR3 DNA sequence: TGCGCCAGCACCTCGGAAGGGGGGACCTACGAGCAGTACTTC. It specifies CASTSEGGTYEQYF.

The chain has TRBV14 and TRBJ1-5; D perhaps matches TRBD1 (5 bases). Germline loops: CDR1 SGHDN, CDR2 FVKESK. Trimming took 3 bases from V and 0 from J, leaving 15 bases between them. This CDR3 spans 17 amino acids. The CDR3 DNA is TGTGCCAGCAGCCAGAAGGGGAAAGAAGATAGCAATCAGCCCCAGCATTTT. The encoded protein is CASSQKGKEDSNQPQHF.

This clonotype has just a few counts. The chain combines TRBV24-1 with TRBJ2-5, with TRBD2 as a possible D gene (7 bases). Germline CDR1 KGHDR, CDR2 SFDVKD. The V end lost 9 bases, the J end lost 3 bases, and 13 bases lay between the germline ends. This CDR3 has 13 amino acids. CDR3 sequence: CATGSGGEETQYF. The CDR3 region has the DNA TGTGCCACCGGTTCGGGGGGCGAAGAGACCCAGTACTTC.

This clonotype was found a few times. The J gene is TRBJ1-2, the V gene TRBV3-1; possible D gene TRBD1, 6 bases. Trimming left V 8 bases short and J 4 bases short, with 20 bases between. Germline CDR1 and CDR2: LGHDT and YNNKEL (reference sequence). The CDR3 contains 15 residues. CDR3 in DNA: TGTGCCAGCGGAAACCTTAGACAGGCCTTCTATGGCTACACCTTC. Amino acid sequence: CASGNLRQAFYGYTF.

The chain links TRBV7-8 to TRBJ1-4; D is undetermined. V dropped 5 bases and J dropped 5 bases, with 9 bases sitting between them. Germline V gene lookup returns CDR1 SGHVS and CDR2 FQNEAQ. The CDR3 totals 13 residues. In DNA form, the CDR3 reads TGTGCCAGCAGCAGCCCGTTGAATGAAAAACTGTTTTTT. Encoded protein: CASSSPLNEKLFF.